These 7 T cell receptor beta chains came from one sample sequenced in a study of cytomegalovirus exposure and HLA in healthy donors. The PCR employed 60 Vbeta primers together with 13 Jbeta primers. Assay used: immunoSEQ multiplex PCR; TCRdb lists only in-frame clones, some missing. The table records about 150,000 clones, approximately 72% of them present only once. The specimen was PBMCs. These receptor sequences come from a man aged 18 to 35 in good health and CMV-seronegative.

This chain uses TRBV7-9 with TRBJ2-5, with D perhaps matching TRBD1 (6 bases). The ends were cut back, 4 bases at V and 3 bases at J, with 18 bases in the middle. CDR1 is SEHNR, CDR2 FQNEAQ, per germline (reference sequence). This CDR3 is built from 16 residues. CDR3 in amino acids: CASSWHRDTIKETQYF. In DNA, the CDR3 is TGTGCCAGCAGCTGGCACCGGGACACGATTAAAGAGACCCAGTACTTC.

The chain carries TRBV5-6 and TRBJ1-1; possible D gene TRBD1, 6 bases. The CDR3 has 15 amino acids. Trimming pared 4 bases from V and 5 bases from J, leaving 18 bases between. Germline V gene lookup returns CDR1 SGHDT and CDR2 YYEEEE. CDR3 sequence (DNA): TGTGCCAGCAGCCCCCAAGGGGGGGCTGGAACTGAAGCTTTCTTT. This encodes CASSPQGGAGTEAFF.

The J gene is TRBJ2-7, the V gene TRBV5-4; 9 nucleotides agree with TRBD1. This CDR3 is built from 14 residues. The V gene end was trimmed by 4 bases and the J gene end by 2 bases; junction bases not matched to a gene: 4. Germline CDR1 SGHNT, CDR2 YYREEE (reference sequence). The CDR3 is CASSGGQGTYEQYF. The DNA for the CDR3 is TGTGCCAGCAGCGGGGGACAGGGAACCTACGAGCAGTACTTC.

This clone appeared a few times. The V call is TRBV4-2, the J call TRBJ2-4; D uncertain. The germline CDR1 and CDR2 sequences are LGHNA and YNFKEQ. The CDR3 has 17 residues. Trimming shortened V by 0 bases and J by 0 bases, and 12 bases separated the two germline ends. The CDR3 bases are TGTGCCAGCAGCCAAGATCAATTCGGGTCAGCCAAAAACATTCAGTACTTC. Translated, it gives CASSQDQFGSAKNIQYF.

The V gene is TRBV19, the J gene TRBJ1-4; 7 positions match TRBD1. J gave up 0 bases and V 7 bases, and 17 bases lay outside the gene matches. There are 19 residues in the CDR3. The germline gives CDR1 LNHDA, CDR2 SQIVND (reference sequence). In nucleotides, the CDR3 is TGTGCCAGTACCAAAGGACAGGACCGCCTTTTACCAACTAATGAAAAACTGTTTTTT. It codes for CASTKGQDRLLPTNEKLFF.

The rearrangement joins TRBV18 to TRBJ2-1, with 8 positions matching TRBD2. The V gene end was trimmed by 3 bases and the J gene end by 4 bases; junction bases not matched to a gene: 17. Germline CDR1 and CDR2: KGHSH and LQKENI. The CDR3 runs to 19 residues. The CDR3 here is CASSPFPLSTSEGYNEQFF. In nucleotides, the CDR3 is TGTGCCAGCTCACCTTTTCCCCTCTCGACTAGCGAGGGGTACAATGAGCAGTTCTTC.

This chain joins TRBV19 and TRBJ1-2; 9 bases are shared with TRBD1. Per germline, CDR1 LNHDA and CDR2 SQIVND (reference sequence). J gave up 7 bases and V 5 bases, and 8 bases lay outside the gene matches. The CDR3 totals 14 residues. The CDR3 region has the DNA TGTGCCAGTAGTTTGGGACAGGGCGTCTCTGGCTACACCTTC. As protein: CASSLGQGVSGYTF.